This TCR beta chain was sequenced for a study of blood T cell repertoires in COVID-19. For the study at large: Acute and convalescent COVID-19 specimens originated in the United States, Italy and Spain. T cells, B-cell-depleted T cells, or PBMCs provided the cDNA or gDNA that served as material.

In the original analysis: Reference gene primer amplification in the assay estimated nucleated cell counts. Sequenced by immunoSEQ multiplex PCR; TCRdb stores in-frame clones only, minus some. V and J calls and clone size are copied from that table; D and trimming were computed from the DNA. The sample holds fewer than 250,000 clones; approximately 91% are singletons and the top ten take roughly 0.7%. The sequenced sample consisted of peripheral blood. The clonotype originates from a man in his forties with acute or convalescent COVID-19.

The CDR3 DNA reads TGTGCCAGTAGTATGCGGCTTGTAGCGGGGGGGCCAGATACGCAGTATTTT. Translated: CASSMRLVAGGPDTQYF. The chain joins TRBV19 to TRBJ2-3, with 11 bases that match TRBD2. Germline CDR1 reads LNHDA; CDR2 reads SQIVND (reference sequence). V gave up 3 bases and J gave up 4 bases; unmatched junction bases: 9. The CDR3 runs to 17 residues.